One sample yielded the 16 T cell receptor beta chains listed below, sequenced in a study of cytomegalovirus exposure and HLA in healthy donors (dated by TCRdb to 2017 to 2019). Library preparation employed the immunoSEQ multiplex PCR assay. For the multiplex PCR, a mixture combining 60 forward primers for TCR Vbeta segments and 13 reverse primers for TCR Jbeta segments was used. In TCRdb, the immuneACCESS table is reduced to in-frame sequences with V and J assigned. These tables do not hold every clone; where another copy was compared, an unresolved V gene accounts for under half, and the others remain unexplained. The sample has just over 150,000 clones on record, about 80% of them singletons. Around 7% of the sample belongs to the ten largest clones. The sample comprised PBMCs. Receptors originate from a woman between 50 and 59 years old in good health and CMV-seropositive.

The gene calls are TRBV29-1 and TRBJ2-2; the D gene is possibly TRBD1 (6 bases). This CDR3 has 12 residues. Germline V gives CDR1 SQVTM, CDR2 ANQGSEA. Trimming pared 7 bases from V and 3 bases from J, leaving 9 bases between. The CDR3, as DNA: TGCAGCGGGGGGACACACACCGGGGAGCTGTTTTTT. Protein: CSGGTHTGELFF.

The J gene is TRBJ2-1, the V gene TRBV2; 11 positions agree with TRBD2. This CDR3 region has 15 residues. J gave up 2 bases and V 7 bases, and 4 bases lay outside the gene matches. Looked up from germline, CDR1 is SNHLY and CDR2 is FYNNEI. CDR3 nucleotides: TGTGCCAGCACCCAGACTAGCGGGGCCTACAATGAGCAGTTCTTC. It encodes CASTQTSGAYNEQFF. The whole variable domain, remainder taken from reference TRBV2 and TRBJ2-1, is EPEVTQTPSHQVTQMGQEVILRCVPISNHLYFYWYRQILGQKVEFLVSFYNNEISEKSEIFDDQFSVERPDGSNFTLKIRSTKLEDSAMYFCASTQTSGAYNEQFFGPGTRLTVL.

The chain couples TRBV25-1 to TRBJ2-1, with D perhaps TRBD2 (5 bases). Germline CDR1 and CDR2: MGHDK and SYGVNS. Trimming removed 1 base at V and 7 bases at J, with 5 bases between. The CDR3 length is 12 residues. This CDR3 reads CASSEWENEQFF. DNA of the CDR3: TGTGCCAGCAGTGAATGGGAGAATGAGCAGTTCTTC. The whole variable domain, remainder taken from reference TRBV25-1 and TRBJ2-1, is EADIYQTPRYLVIGTGKKITLECSQTMGHDKMYWYQQDPGMELHLIHYSYGVNSTEKGDLSSESTVSRIRTEHFPLTLESARPSHTSQYLCASSEWENEQFFGPGTRLTVL.

V and J are TRBV4-3 and TRBJ2-7; D might be TRBD2 (6 bases). The CDR3 has 14 residues. Germline V gene sequence: CDR1 LGHNA, CDR2 YSLEER. V gave up 0 bases and J gave up 7 bases, with 13 bases separating them. The CDR3 sequence: CASSQDRGLSEQYF. The CDR3 nucleotides read TGCGCCAGCAGCCAAGATCGAGGACTATCGGAGCAGTACTTC.

The chain recombines TRBV7-6 with TRBJ2-7, with 8 bases lining up with TRBD1. CDR3 length: 14 amino acids. Germline V lookup: CDR1 SGHVS, CDR2 FNYEAQ. With V trimmed by 3 bases and J by 2 bases, 3 bases remained unmatched. CDR3 nucleotide sequence: TGTGCCAGCAGCTTTGAGACAGGGGCCTACGAGCAGTACTTC. Amino acids: CASSFETGAYEQYF.

The chain has TRBV19 and TRBJ1-2; the D gene is possibly TRBD1 (5 bases). Germline assignment: CDR1 LNHDA and CDR2 SQIVND (reference sequence). CDR3 size: 12 residues. V lost 8 bases and J lost 4, with 11 bases in between. Here the CDR3 DNA reads TGTGCCAGTGCCGCGACAGCCTATGGCTACACCTTC. It encodes CASAATAYGYTF.

The table lists this clone with a few counts. The rearrangement links TRBV5-1 to TRBJ2-2; D is perhaps TRBD2 (6 bases). The CDR3 spans 17 residues. The germline gives CDR1 SGHRS, CDR2 YFSETQ. Trimming took off 1 base at V and 5 bases at J, with 18 bases between the two ends. CDR3 in DNA: TGCGCCAGCAGCTTGATCGAAATCAGGGCGGGGACCGGGGAGCTGTTTTTT. Protein sequence: CASSLIEIRAGTGELFF.

The rearrangement links TRBV4-1 to TRBJ2-2; D might be TRBD2 (5 bases). The CDR3 is 14 amino acids. The V end lost 8 bases, the J end lost 4 bases, and 14 bases lay between the germline ends. Germline CDR1 and CDR2: MGHRA and YSYEKL. CDR3 coding DNA: TGCGCCAGCGGAGAGGGAGATTTCACCGGGGAGCTGTTTTTT. This codes for CASGEGDFTGELFF.

This clone was seen a single time. The V and J genes are TRBV11-2 and TRBJ2-7; 9 bases map to TRBD2. Per the germline V gene, CDR1 is SGHAT and CDR2 is FQNNGV. The CDR3 sequence is 15 residues long. J gave up 2 bases and V 0 bases, and 2 bases lay outside the gene matches. This CDR3 reads CASSLEASGAYEQYF. In DNA form, the CDR3 reads TGTGCCAGCAGCTTAGAGGCTAGCGGGGCCTACGAGCAGTACTTC.

This clone was seen a single time. The CDR3 nucleotides read TGTGCCAGCAGTTTATCCCGGAGCTCCTATAATTCACCCCTCCACTTT. Protein sequence: CASSLSRSSYNSPLHF. The chain links TRBV27 to TRBJ1-6, with D hard to call. V lost 0 bases, J lost 0 bases, and 6 bases lay in between. The CDR3 sequence is 16 residues long. The germline gives CDR1 MNHEY, CDR2 SMNVEV (reference sequence).

The chain is built from TRBV7-9 and TRBJ2-1; D gene ambiguous. Trimming left V 4 bases short and J 4 bases short, with 11 bases between. The germline gives CDR1 SEHNR, CDR2 FQNEAQ (reference sequence). The CDR3 covers 14 residues. CDR3 sequence reads: CASSSLPRYNEQFF. CDR3 nucleotide sequence: TGTGCCAGCAGCTCTCTCCCTCGGTACAATGAGCAGTTCTTC.

This clone was seen a handful of times. The gene calls are TRBV19 and TRBJ1-5; perhaps TRBD1 as D (6 bases). Trimming cost V 1 base and J 6 bases, with 10 bases left between them. The germline V gene has CDR1 LNHDA and CDR2 SQIVND (reference sequence). CDR3 size: 14 residues. The CDR3 nucleotides read TGTGCCAGTAGTATAGGATACAGGGCTCAGCCCCAGCATTTT. This codes for CASSIGYRAQPQHF.

About this clone: This CDR3 is also generated by other DNA sequences in the sample. V is TRBV6-5 and J is TRBJ2-2, with 8 bases fitting TRBD1. This CDR3 has 15 amino acids. Germline loops: CDR1 MNHEY, CDR2 SVGAGI. J was trimmed by 0 bases and V by 6 bases; bases with no gene match: 3. Written as DNA, the CDR3 is TGTGCCAGCAGACCAGGGGGCGCGAACACCGGGGAGCTGTTTTTT. Amino acids: CASRPGGANTGELFF.

CDR3 in DNA: TGTGCCAGCAGTTCCGGGACAAAATCCTACGAGCAGTACTTC. The encoded protein is CASSSGTKSYEQYF. This rearrangement joins TRBV6-5 to TRBJ2-7, with a weak D call TRBD1 (6 bases). With 4 bases removed from V and 1 base from J, the gap between germline ends came to 11 bases. CDR3 length equals 14 residues. Germline V gene data show CDR1 as MNHEY and CDR2 as SVGAGI.

The genes are TRBV4-1 and TRBJ2-1; perhaps TRBD1 as D (6 bases). This CDR3 is 15 amino acids long. The V and J ends lost 6 bases and 1 base respectively, with 13 bases between them. CDR1 is MGHRA, CDR2 YSYEKL, per germline. This CDR3 reads CASSQRDISYNEQFF. The CDR3 coding sequence is TGCGCCAGCAGTCAACGGGACATTTCCTACAATGAGCAGTTCTTC.

The count of this clone is one. V gene TRBV15 combines with J gene TRBJ2-3; 7 nucleotides match TRBD1. This CDR3 is 18 amino acids long. With V trimmed by 4 bases and J by 0 bases, 13 bases remained unmatched. Germline V CDR1 and CDR2: LNHNV, YYDKDF (reference sequence). CDR3 residues: CATSMGTGVRTSTDTQYF. In DNA, the CDR3 is TGTGCCACCAGCATGGGTACAGGGGTACGTACGAGCACAGATACGCAGTATTTT.